The rows below give T cell receptor beta chains drawn from one sample of a study of blood T cell repertoires in COVID-19. TCRdb keeps only in-frame clones here, not all; method: immunoSEQ multiplex PCR. The sample has 150,000 to 200,000 clones, roughly 89% seen once. Sequencing input: peripheral blood. The receptors derive from a man aged 18-30 years with active or convalescent COVID-19. CDR3s include the opening cysteine and the closing phenylalanine or tryptophan. The D gene is left open where the match is weak. Clone size is not always given. Where it is, it says once, few, many or a class for expanded clones.

d_call,v_call,clone_size,j_call,cdr3_aa,cdr3_nt
NA,TRBV4-2,NA,TRBJ1-4,CASSQGTTGTTNEKLFF,TGTGCCAGCAGCCAAGGAACTACAGGGACAACTAATGAAAAACTGTTTTTT
NA,TRBV28,NA,TRBJ1-1,CASSPSQGFTEAFF,TGTGCCAGCAGTCCCAGTCAGGGTTTCACTGAAGCTTTCTTT
NA,TRBV12-5,NA,TRBJ1-3,CARTRTGSGNTIYF,TGTGCTAGAACCCGAACAGGGAGTGGAAACACCATATATTTT
TRBD1,TRBV13,NA,TRBJ1-5,CASSLGQGAVIGQPQHF,TGTGCCAGCAGCTTAGGACAGGGGGCTGTGATAGGGCAGCCCCAGCATTTT
TRBD1,TRBV7-2,NA,TRBJ2-2,CASSTRQGKNTGELFF,TGTGCCAGCAGCACCCGACAGGGGAAGAACACCGGGGAGCTGTTTTTT
NA,TRBV15,NA,TRBJ1-2,CATSRDPGQHGYTF,TGTGCCACCAGCAGAGATCCTGGACAGCATGGCTACACCTTC
TRBD1,TRBV19,NA,TRBJ1-5,CASSHRGIGQPQHF,TGTGCCAGTAGTCACAGGGGAATTGGTCAGCCCCAGCATTTT
TRBD2,TRBV11-3,NA,TRBJ2-5,CASNGRDVETQYF,TGTGCCAGTAACGGGAGGGACGTGGAGACCCAGTACTTC
NA,TRBV5-1,NA,TRBJ1-2,CASSFYLVQADGYTF,TGCGCCAGCAGCTTCTACCTAGTACAGGCCGACGGCTACACCTTC
NA,TRBV5-4,NA,TRBJ1-6,CASSLNTGSSYNSPLHF,TGTGCCAGCAGCTTGAATACAGGGAGCTCCTATAATTCACCCCTCCACTTT
TRBD1,TRBV9,few,TRBJ1-2,CASSWTTGGKYGYTF,TGTGCCAGCAGCTGGACCACAGGGGGCAAGTACGGCTACACCTTC
TRBD2,TRBV6-5,NA,TRBJ2-3,CASSPIAGGPDTQYF,TGTGCCAGCAGTCCAATAGCGGGAGGGCCAGATACGCAGTATTTT
TRBD2,TRBV15,NA,TRBJ2-7,CATSRGGTSMYEQYF,TGTGCCACCAGCAGAGGGGGGACTAGTATGTACGAGCAGTACTTC
NA,TRBV2,NA,TRBJ1-1,CASSEGGQINEAFF,TGTGCCAGCAGTGAAGGAGGGCAGATAAATGAAGCTTTCTTT
NA,TRBV6-5,NA,TRBJ1-3,CASSMGHSGNTIYF,TGTGCCAGCTCGATGGGGCACTCTGGAAACACCATATATTTT
NA,TRBV2,NA,TRBJ2-1,CASRRAGSSSYNEQFF,TGTGCCAGCAGGAGGGCGGGGTCGAGCTCCTACAATGAGCAGTTCTTC
TRBD2,TRBV4-3,NA,TRBJ2-1,CASSQRLAPYNEQFF,TGCGCCAGCAGCCAGAGACTAGCGCCCTACAATGAGCAGTTCTTC
NA,TRBV7-2,once,TRBJ2-5,CASSPGISGETQYF,TGTGCCAGCAGCCCAGGGATTTCTGGAGAGACCCAGTACTTC
TRBD1,TRBV27,NA,TRBJ1-2,CASSLSVITGDYGYTF,TGTGCCAGCAGTTTATCGGTTATCACAGGGGACTATGGCTACACCTTC
NA,TRBV7-2,NA,TRBJ2-1,CASSLGAGISYNEQFF,TGTGCCAGCAGCTTAGGGGCAGGAATCTCCTACAATGAGCAGTTCTTC
NA,TRBV24-1,NA,TRBJ1-1,CATSGATGTEAFF,TGTGCCACCAGTGGAGCAACGGGCACTGAAGCTTTCTTT
NA,TRBV20-1,NA,TRBJ1-5,CSASGRGNQPQHF,TGCAGTGCTAGTGGGAGGGGCAATCAGCCCCAGCATTTT
NA,TRBV7-2,once,TRBJ2-3,CASSPSTDTQYF,TGTGCCAGCAGCCCTTCCACAGATACGCAGTATTTT
NA,TRBV2,NA,TRBJ1-5,CASEATYSNQPQHF,TGTGCCAGCGAAGCGACTTATAGCAATCAGCCCCAGCATTTT
TRBD1,TRBV2,few,TRBJ1-1,CASKSTRTGASNTEAFF,TGTGCCAGCAAGAGTACGAGGACAGGGGCATCGAACACTGAAGCTTTCTTT
TRBD1,TRBV12-5,NA,TRBJ1-1,CASGLYPTGLGNTEAFF,TGTGCTAGTGGTTTGTATCCGACAGGGTTAGGGAACACTGAAGCTTTCTTT
TRBD2,TRBV10-3,NA,TRBJ2-3,CAISESRGSTDTQYF,TGTGCCATCAGTGAGTCGCGGGGGAGCACAGATACGCAGTATTTT
TRBD1,TRBV18,NA,TRBJ1-5,CASSLGQVEYSNQPQHF,TGTGCCAGCTCACTGGGACAGGTTGAATATAGCAATCAGCCCCAGCATTTT
TRBD2,TRBV5-1,NA,TRBJ2-1,CASSLEVAGGSYNEQFF,TGCGCCAGCAGCTTGGAAGTAGCGGGGGGCTCCTACAATGAGCAGTTCTTC
NA,TRBV7-9,NA,TRBJ1-4,CASSQPGHLAPEEKLFF,TGTGCCAGCAGCCAACCGGGACACTTGGCCCCCGAGGAAAAACTGTTTTTT
TRBD1,TRBV14,NA,TRBJ1-2,CASSPAGTGGVYYGYTF,TGTGCCAGCAGCCCCGCCGGGACAGGGGGCGTGTACTATGGCTACACCTTC
NA,TRBV4-2,once,TRBJ2-7,CASSRAGSSYEQYF,TGTGCCAGCAGCCGCGCAGGTTCCTCCTACGAGCAGTACTTC
TRBD2,TRBV6-4,NA,TRBJ2-3,CASSDSIAGGPDTQYF,TGTGCCAGCAGTGACTCGATAGCGGGGGGGCCAGATACGCAGTATTTT
NA,TRBV11-3,NA,TRBJ2-2,CASSFPSGNTGELFF,TGTGCCAGCAGCTTTCCCAGCGGGAACACCGGGGAGCTGTTTTTT
NA,TRBV27,NA,TRBJ2-3,CASSPVAVTDTQYF,TGTGCCAGCAGTCCAGTAGCAGTCACAGATACGCAGTATTTT